This T cell receptor beta chain stems from a study of early T cells in non-severe SARS-CoV-2 infection (dated by TCRdb to the early 2020s). Context from the whole study: Because TCR sequencing relied on bulk RNA taken from unsorted whole blood, pairing of alpha and beta chains was not possible.

Points on this clonotype: The clone's antigen remains unknown. Within one base of it there is no much larger clone, and no base qualities were kept.

The method was 5' RACE. The data were produced on a NextSeq 500. Unique molecular identifiers were attached to individual cDNA molecules in the TCR library protocol so that sequencing error and PCR bias could be corrected. Sequencing covered both TCR alpha and beta chains, and within each sample the abundances of alpha and beta sequences were tightly co-correlated. Under the source paper's analysis protocol: Decombinator V4 was used to perform V gene, J gene and CDR3 annotation of TCR sequences. Expanded TCRs were defined as changing significantly between any two time points under a Poisson model with p below 0.0001. TCR abundances were normalised to the total number of TCRs sequenced per sample and expressed as counts per million. MAIT TCRs were defined by TRAV1-2 paired with TRAJ12, TRAJ20 or TRAJ33, and iNKT TCRs by TRAV10 paired with TRAJ18. A search of VDJdb, accessed on 1 November 2021, was run for TCRs annotated to CMV, EBV and SARS-CoV-2, with TCRs annotated for multiple antigens excluded. The public reads were reprocessed in TCRdb via fastp at Q25 and MiXCR, keeping in-frame beta chains. One record per CDR3 amino acid sequence lists the most common genes and DNA. The V and J calls were not made by the authors but by TCRdb's processing. The sample data list 75,000 to 100,000 distinct CDR3 sequences, and about 15% of these were observed just once. The ten largest clones take up about 1.3% of the sample.

The full study reports these points: VDJdb matching was skewed toward anti-spike CD8 responses, so virus-specific expansions were likely underestimated and private and CD4 specificities were missed.

The CDR3 holds 15 amino acids from the cysteine to the phenylalanine. The retained sequence is limited to the CDR3, 45 bases, with the frame set at the first base. CDR1 and CDR2 (SGHAT, FQNNGV) derive from the germline V gene. Relative to germline, V is 0 bases shorter and J is 7 bases shorter, with 16 bases between their ends. A case-control design nested within a healthcare worker cohort in London, UK, was used, with weekly nasopharyngeal swab PCR tests and blood sampling performed. Healthcare workers were enrolled in the week of the UK lockdown, from 23 to 31 March 2020, and were followed every week for up to 16 weeks.

This receptor was identified in an adult who was a healthcare worker with PCR-confirmed SARS-CoV-2 infection or an uninfected control (not recorded which). Sequenced: whole blood. The sequence links TRBV11-2 to TRBJ2-7; the D gene is possibly TRBD1, with 6 bases matching. Here is the DNA: TGTGCCAGCAGCTTAGATCTACAGGGAATTGGGGAGCAGTACTTC. Translated, this gives CASSLDLQGIGEQYF.